The clone carrying this TCR beta chain was seen ten or more times. The antigen remains unidentified. Noted treatment: 15 to 20 received Ad26.COV2.S at low or high dose, single or two shots; roughly five received placebo; per-sample allocation not given. Day 63 following the first vaccine or placebo injection was when the samples were taken. The entry originates in a study of Ad26.COV2.S vaccination and SARS-CoV-2 variants. At the level of the study: Intramuscular Ad26.COV2.S doses were given once or twice, 56 days apart.

Whole-study results and caveats: Substantial breadth was reported for post-vaccination spike-specific CD8+ and CD4+ T cells. Participants in the vaccine arm had higher spike-specific TCR breadth; placebo recipients had lower.

Sequencing was performed with immunoSEQ multiplex PCR; in TCRdb, only in-frame clones are kept and a portion is missing. This table has about 400,000 clones, 83% appearing once. Germline-derived CDR1 and CDR2 are MRHNA and SNTAGT. Trimming removed 5 bases from V and 8 bases from J; junction bases left unmatched: 11. The CDR3 consists of 16 residues. The TCR comes from a person between 18 and 65 years old who received the Ad26.COV2.S COVID-19 vaccine or a placebo. Source: peripheral blood, taken in a trial of Ad26.COV2.S vaccine versus placebo. V usage is TRBV6-4 and J usage is TRBJ2-1; 11 bases agree with TRBD1. The CDR3 nucleotides read TGTGCCAGCAGTCCGACCGGGACAGGGGGTAGTGATGAGCAGTTCTTC. The encoded protein is CASSPTGTGGSDEQFF.